This T cell receptor (beta chain) was sequenced during a study of T cells after posttransplantation cyclophosphamide. Remarks on this clone: The antigen is unknown.

Study conclusions and caveats: Tissue-infiltrating T cells from skin or gut overlapped little with blood T cells.

This CDR3 has 18 amino acids. V was clipped by 0 bases and J by 1 base, with 17 bases between them. From germline, CDR1 is MGHRA and CDR2 YSYEKL. Measured with immunoSEQ multiplex PCR; TCRdb has only the in-frame clones, and not every one. The sample has tens of thousands of clones; 85% to 95% are singletons. The chain uses TRBV4-1 and TRBJ2-3, with D uncertain. The sequenced sample was PBMCs. The receptor's source is a woman between 50 and 59 years old in good health and a related stem cell transplant donor. The CDR3 DNA follows: TGCGCCAGCAGCCAAGATCATAGTCCTCATCGGGGCACAGATACGCAGTATTTT. Protein: CASSQDHSPHRGTDTQYF.